A single sample gave rise to the 22 T cell receptor beta chains below, sequenced in a study of CD8 T cells in Susac syndrome. RNA, at about 0.45 to 1 ug, was reverse transcribed with random hexamers. TCRdb analysed the immunoSEQ multiplex PCR reads with MiXCR anew, one entry per CDR3 protein. Found here are some 120,000 distinct CDR3 sequences, over 90% of them singletons; the top ten hold approximately 0.12%. The sample consisted of CD4+ T cells from PBMCs. The receptors shown here come from a human donor in good health.

The chain has TRBV23-1 and TRBJ2-3; 10 bases match TRBD2. TRBV23-1 is flagged as an ORF with uncertain function. V trimming: 7 bases; J trimming: 6 bases; junction bases outside the gene matches: 10. The CDR3 has 15 residues. The CDR3 region is CASNLGLARGDTQYF. As DNA, the CDR3 is TGCGCCAGCAATCTGGGACTAGCGAGGGGCGATACGCAGTATTTT.

In its sample, this clonotype was seen a few times. The chain carries TRBV2 and TRBJ1-5; D call uncertain. Germline V gene lookup returns CDR1 SNHLY and CDR2 FYNNEI. The CDR3 consists of 13 residues. The V and J ends lost 6 bases and 4 bases respectively, with 10 bases between them. The CDR3 sequence: CASSGSRNQPQHF. DNA for the CDR3: TGTGCCAGCAGCGGTAGCAGGAATCAGCCCCAGCATTTT.

This chain uses TRBV9 with TRBJ2-3; TRBD2 matches 8 bases. V shed 5 bases and J 0 bases; nucleotides not matched to a gene: 8. The CDR3 loop spans 16 amino acids. Germline loops: CDR1 SGDLS, CDR2 YYNGEE. The CDR3 DNA is TGTGCCAGCAGTCCGTCGGTAGCGGGAAGCACAGATACGCAGTATTTT. Residues: CASSPSVAGSTDTQYF.

This clonotype was observed a handful of times. V usage is TRBV3-1 and J usage is TRBJ2-2, with D unclear. V shed 8 bases and J shed 4 bases, with 5 bases lying between them. CDR1 is LGHDT and CDR2 is YNNKEL in the germline V gene (reference sequence). The CDR3 runs 11 residues. CDR3 protein: CASRFTGELFF. In DNA, the CDR3 is TGTGCCAGCCGTTTCACCGGGGAGCTGTTTTTT. Combining the CDR3 with reference TRBV3-1 and TRBJ2-2 gives the whole variable domain DTAVSQTPKYLVTQMGNDKSIKCEQNLGHDTMYWYKQDSKKFLKIMFSYNNKELIINETVPNRFSPKSPDKAHLNLHINSLELGDSAVYFCASRFTGELFFGEGSRLTVL.

This chain's CDR3 is CASSKSGQGRDGKNIQYF. The CDR3 DNA reads as TGTGCCAGCAGCAAGTCCGGACAGGGGCGCGACGGCAAAAACATTCAGTACTTC. The V gene is TRBV21-1, the J gene TRBJ2-4; TRBD1 is the table's D call, not checked against the DNA. TRBV21-1 counts as a pseudogene. The length of the CDR3 is 18 residues.

V is TRBV18 and J is TRBJ2-7; 7 positions agree with TRBD1. V shed 2 bases and J 1 base; nucleotides not matched to a gene: 8. Per the germline V gene, CDR1 is KGHSH and CDR2 is LQKENI. The CDR3 is 16 amino acids. The DNA for the CDR3 is TGTGCCAGCTCACCATCAGGGGGTGGGATATCCTACGAGCAGTACTTC. Translated, it gives CASSPSGGGISYEQYF.

As concerns this clonotype: Compared with germline, one end of the junction differs, possibly owing to a read error. The rearrangement uses TRBV6-1 and TRBJ2-3; TRBD2 agrees at 12 bases. This CDR3 has 17 amino acids. Germline CDR1 is MNHNS and CDR2 is SASEGT. The CDR3 reads CASRSGLAGYRTDTQYF. In nucleotides, the CDR3 is TGTGCCAGCAGATCCGGACTAGCGGGATACCGCACAGATACACAGTATTTT.

The chain recombines TRBV9 with TRBJ2-7; 8 positions agree with TRBD1. Germline trimming cut 4 bases from V and 2 bases from J; bases unmatched to any gene: 5. Per germline, CDR1 SGDLS and CDR2 YYNGEE. The CDR3 runs to 14 residues. In DNA form, the CDR3 reads TGTGCCAGCAGCCCTCGACAGGGGACCTACGAGCAGTACTTC. Amino acids: CASSPRQGTYEQYF.

The chain combines TRBV6-5 with TRBJ2-3; no clear D. The ends were cut back, 5 bases at V and 4 bases at J, with 10 bases in the middle. This CDR3 has 13 amino acids. Germline assignment: CDR1 MNHEY and CDR2 SVGAGI. CDR3 sequence (DNA): TGTGCCAGCAGTCTGACGGGCCCAGATACGCAGTATTTT. Translating gives CASSLTGPDTQYF.

The chain recombines TRBV2 with TRBJ1-4, with D unresolved. The CDR3 runs to 15 residues. Trimming took 3 bases from V and 7 from J, leaving 15 bases between them. The germline gives CDR1 SNHLY, CDR2 FYNNEI. The CDR3 reads CASSDRERAGEKLFF. The CDR3 DNA reads TGTGCCAGCAGTGACAGAGAGAGGGCAGGTGAAAAACTGTTTTTT. The complete variable domain, with remaining parts taken from reference TRBV2 and TRBJ1-4, reads EPEVTQTPSHQVTQMGQEVILRCVPISNHLYFYWYRQILGQKVEFLVSFYNNEISEKSEIFDDQFSVERPDGSNFTLKIRSTKLEDSAMYFCASSDRERAGEKLFFGSGTQLSVL.

The chain joins TRBV7-8 to TRBJ2-1, with D possibly being TRBD2 (6 bases). The V gene's germline CDR1 is SGHVS and CDR2 FQNEAQ. The CDR3 covers 17 residues. V was shortened by 5 bases and J by 4 bases, with 21 bases between the two germline ends. CDR3 nucleotide sequence: TGTGCCAGCAGCCTCAAGTCGAAAGCGGGTATGTACAATGAGCAGTTCTTC. Translating gives CASSLKSKAGMYNEQFF.

This clonotype was found once. V and J are TRBV27 and TRBJ2-7; 9 bases fit TRBD1. CDR1 is MNHEY, CDR2 SMNVEV, per germline (reference sequence). The length of the CDR3 is 16 residues. The V gene end was trimmed by 5 bases and the J gene end by 5 bases; junction bases not matched to a gene: 13. CDR3 in amino acids: CASSQYSPGQGNEQYF. The CDR3 DNA reads TGTGCCAGCAGTCAGTACTCACCGGGACAGGGTAACGAGCAGTACTTC.

This chain links TRBV15 with TRBJ1-2, with D possibly matching TRBD1 (6 bases). Germline CDR1 is LNHNV and CDR2 is YYDKDF (reference sequence). The V and J ends lost 1 base and 4 bases respectively, with 7 bases between them. This CDR3 is built from 13 residues. In nucleotides, the CDR3 is TGTGCCACCAGCAGAGGAGGGGGCTATGGCTACACCTTC. Translation gives CATSRGGGYGYTF.

This chain uses TRBV6-5 with TRBJ2-1, with 10 bases that match TRBD1. CDR1 MNHEY and CDR2 SVGAGI come from the germline V gene. V lost 4 bases and J lost 10; bases outside the gene matches: 4. This CDR3 comprises 13 residues. CDR3 amino acids: CASSSTGGREQFF. CDR3 coding DNA: TGTGCCAGCAGTTCGACAGGGGGCAGGGAGCAGTTCTTC.

This clonotype appeared a few times. The chain joins TRBV27 to TRBJ2-7; TRBD2 agrees at 9 bases. This CDR3 region has 16 residues. CDR1 is MNHEY and CDR2 is SMNVEV in the germline V gene (reference sequence). Trimming cost V 6 bases and J 2 bases; bases outside gene matches: 11. This CDR3 is CASSSPLAGPPYEQYF. The CDR3 region has the DNA TGTGCCAGCAGCTCCCCGCTAGCGGGACCGCCCTACGAGCAGTACTTC.

The V gene is TRBV5-1, the J gene TRBJ1-5; TRBD1 is a possible D gene (5 bases). Per the germline V gene, CDR1 is SGHRS and CDR2 is YFSETQ. The V end was cut by 2 bases, the J end by 6 bases, with 12 bases between. The CDR3 totals 14 residues. The CDR3 spells CASSLGQQGQPQHF. As DNA, the CDR3 is TGCGCCAGCAGCTTAGGGCAGCAGGGTCAGCCCCAGCATTTT.

The V gene is TRBV29-1, the J gene TRBJ1-2; 9 bases line up with TRBD1. The germline V gene has CDR1 SQVTM and CDR2 ANQGSEA. J gave up 5 bases and V 4 bases, and 5 bases lay outside the gene matches. The CDR3 runs to 13 residues. The CDR3 here is CSVGYRGQYGYTF. In nucleotides, the CDR3 is TGCAGCGTTGGGTACAGGGGGCAGTATGGCTACACCTTC.

The chain combines TRBV20-1 with TRBJ2-7; 7 bases match TRBD2. This CDR3 spans 14 amino acids. Germline lookup yields CDR1 DFQATT and CDR2 SNEGSKA (reference sequence). J gave up 4 bases and V 6 bases, and 12 bases lay outside the gene matches. The CDR3 bases are TGCAGTGCCGCCAGACCCGCCGGGGGGTACGAGCAGTACTTC. Its protein is CSAARPAGGYEQYF.

J is TRBJ2-7 and V is TRBV5-1, with TRBD2 matching 10 bases. V was pared by 5 bases and J by 1 base, with 3 bases of the junction left unmatched. The germline gives CDR1 SGHRS, CDR2 YFSETQ. The CDR3 loop spans 14 amino acids. The CDR3 sequence is CASRKREGSYEQYF. The CDR3 DNA follows: TGCGCCAGCAGGAAGCGGGAGGGTTCCTACGAGCAGTACTTC.

This clonotype appeared a single time. The V call is TRBV29-1, the J call TRBJ2-5; 7 nucleotides agree with TRBD1. The CDR3 runs to 15 residues. The germline V gene has CDR1 SQVTM and CDR2 ANQGSEA. V was pared by 4 bases and J by 1 base, with 9 bases of the junction left unmatched. CDR3: CSVAPGTEFQETQYF. CDR3 nucleotide sequence: TGCAGCGTTGCACCCGGGACAGAATTCCAAGAGACCCAGTACTTC.

This clonotype was counted a single time. DNA for the CDR3: TGTGCCAGCAGTTTATCGGGGCGGGGGTGGAACACTGAAGCTTTCTTT. Its translation: CASSLSGRGWNTEAFF. The rearrangement uses TRBV27 and TRBJ1-1; TRBD1 is a possible D gene (5 bases). The CDR3 contains 16 residues. The V end was cut by 0 bases, the J end by 1 base, with 12 bases between. Germline values: CDR1 MNHEY, CDR2 SMNVEV (reference sequence).

The gene calls are TRBV9 and TRBJ2-2; D is ambiguous. V was trimmed by 0 bases and J by 0 bases, leaving 3 bases between them. Germline V CDR1 and CDR2: SGDLS, YYNGEE. CDR3 length: 14 amino acids. CDR3 DNA sequence: TGTGCCAGCAGCGTAGATCCGAACACCGGGGAGCTGTTTTTT. Its translation is CASSVDPNTGELFF.